This TCR beta chain was retrieved from a study of OX40 agonist ivuxolimab in advanced cancers. Generated by immunoSEQ multiplex PCR, the TCRdb table keeps only in-frame clones and is missing some. The repertoire holds 8,000 to 10,000 clones, with 65% to 70% as singletons. The germline V gene encodes CDR1 SGDLS and CDR2 YYNGEE. This CDR3 spans 13 amino acids. The ends were cut back, 3 bases at V and 7 bases at J, with 13 bases in the middle. The TCR comes from an adult with an advanced solid tumor such as melanoma, head and neck, liver or kidney cancer. The chain links TRBV9 to TRBJ1-1, with a possible D match to TRBD1 (5 bases). Specimen: CD4+ or CD8+ T cells sorted from blood, collected in a trial of the OX40 agonist ivuxolimab. Here the CDR3 reads CASSAIRQLEAFF. Written as DNA, the CDR3 is TGTGCCAGCAGCGCTATTCGACAGCTTGAAGCTTTCTTT.